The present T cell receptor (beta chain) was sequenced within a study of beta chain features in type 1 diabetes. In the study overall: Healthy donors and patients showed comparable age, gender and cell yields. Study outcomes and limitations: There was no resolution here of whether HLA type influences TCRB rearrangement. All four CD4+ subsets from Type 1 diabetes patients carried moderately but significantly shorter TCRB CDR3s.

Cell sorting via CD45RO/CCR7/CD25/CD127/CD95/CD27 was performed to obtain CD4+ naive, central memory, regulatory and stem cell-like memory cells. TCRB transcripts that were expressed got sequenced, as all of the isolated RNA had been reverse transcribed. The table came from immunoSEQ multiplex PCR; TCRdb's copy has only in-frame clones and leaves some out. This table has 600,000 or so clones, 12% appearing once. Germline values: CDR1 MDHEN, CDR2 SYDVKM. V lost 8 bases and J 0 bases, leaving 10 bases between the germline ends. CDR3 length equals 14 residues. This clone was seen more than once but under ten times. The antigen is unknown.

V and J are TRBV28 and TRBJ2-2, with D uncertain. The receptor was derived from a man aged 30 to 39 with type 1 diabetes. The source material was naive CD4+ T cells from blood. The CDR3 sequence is CASREGSNTGELFF. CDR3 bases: TGTGCCAGCCGCGAAGGCTCGAACACCGGGGAGCTGTTTTTT.